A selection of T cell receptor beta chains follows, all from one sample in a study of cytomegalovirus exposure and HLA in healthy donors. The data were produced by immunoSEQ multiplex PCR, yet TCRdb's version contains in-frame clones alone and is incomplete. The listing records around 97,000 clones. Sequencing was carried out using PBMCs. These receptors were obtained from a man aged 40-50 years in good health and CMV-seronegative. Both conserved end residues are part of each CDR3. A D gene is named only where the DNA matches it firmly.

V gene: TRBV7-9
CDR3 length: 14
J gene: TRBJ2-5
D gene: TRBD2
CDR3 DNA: TGTGCCAGCAGCACTAGCGGGGAGCAAGAGACCCAGTACTTC
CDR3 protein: CASSTSGEQETQYF

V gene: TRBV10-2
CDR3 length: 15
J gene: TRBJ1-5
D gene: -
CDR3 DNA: TGCGCCAGCAGTGAGTTCGGGCAGGGGAGCCAGCCCCAGCATTTT
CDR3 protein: CASSEFGQGSQPQHF

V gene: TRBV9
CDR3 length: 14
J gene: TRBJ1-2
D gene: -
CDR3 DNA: TGTGCCAGCAGCGTAGTGGAGGGAGACTATGGCTACACCTTC
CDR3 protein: CASSVVEGDYGYTF

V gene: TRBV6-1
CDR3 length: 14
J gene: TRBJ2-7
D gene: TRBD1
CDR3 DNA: TGTGCCAGCAGTTCGGACAGGAATCCCTACGAGCAGTACTTC
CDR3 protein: CASSSDRNPYEQYF

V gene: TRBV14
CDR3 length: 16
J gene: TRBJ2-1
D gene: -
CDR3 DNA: TGTGCCAGCAGCCAAGTTGGGCCCGGAAAGGTCAATGAGCAGTTCTTC
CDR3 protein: CASSQVGPGKVNEQFF

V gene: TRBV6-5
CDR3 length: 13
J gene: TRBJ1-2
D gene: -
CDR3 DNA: TGTGCCAGCAGTTACCCGAACAGCTATGGCTACACCTTC
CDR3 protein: CASSYPNSYGYTF

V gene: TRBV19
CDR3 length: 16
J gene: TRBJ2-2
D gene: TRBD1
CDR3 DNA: TGTGCCAGTAGTATCGTTGGACAGGGGGCTGCCGGGGAGCTGTTTTTT
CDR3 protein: CASSIVGQGAAGELFF

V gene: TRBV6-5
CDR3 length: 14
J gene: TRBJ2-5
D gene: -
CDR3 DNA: TGTGCCAGCAGCCGACGGGACTCCCAAGAGACCCAGTACTTC
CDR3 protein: CASSRRDSQETQYF

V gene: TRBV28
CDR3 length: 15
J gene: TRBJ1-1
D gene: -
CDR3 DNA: TGTGCCAGCAGTCCCCCTTCAGGACAGTACCTTGAAGCTTTCTTT
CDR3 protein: CASSPPSGQYLEAFF

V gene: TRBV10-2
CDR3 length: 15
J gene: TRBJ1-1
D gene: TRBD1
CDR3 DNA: TGCGCCAGCAGTCGGGACAGGGGTGAAGGCACTGAAGCTTTCTTT
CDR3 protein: CASSRDRGEGTEAFF

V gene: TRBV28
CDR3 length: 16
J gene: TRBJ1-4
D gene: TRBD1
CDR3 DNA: TGTGCCAGCAGTTCCCAACAGGGGGCTTGGGGAGAAAAACTGTTTTTT
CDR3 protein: CASSSQQGAWGEKLFF

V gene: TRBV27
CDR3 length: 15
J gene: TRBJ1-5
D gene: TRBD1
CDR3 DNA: TGTGCCAGCAGTTTTGGACAGGGGAGCAATCAGCCCCAGCATTTT
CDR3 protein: CASSFGQGSNQPQHF

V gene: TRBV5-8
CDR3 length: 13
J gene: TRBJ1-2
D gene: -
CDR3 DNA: TGTGCCAGCACCTCACCCGGGTCGGATGGCTACACCTTC
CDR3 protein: CASTSPGSDGYTF

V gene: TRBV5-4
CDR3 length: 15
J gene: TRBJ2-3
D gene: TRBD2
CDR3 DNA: TGTGCCAGCAGCTCCGGACTAGCGGGCACAGATACGCAGTATTTT
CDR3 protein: CASSSGLAGTDTQYF

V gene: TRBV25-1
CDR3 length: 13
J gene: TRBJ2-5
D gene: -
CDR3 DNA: TGTGCCAGCAGTGGTGACAGACAAGAGACCCAGTACTTC
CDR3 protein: CASSGDRQETQYF

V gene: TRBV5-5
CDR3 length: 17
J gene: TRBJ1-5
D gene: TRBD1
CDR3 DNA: TGTGCCAGCAGCCTCGGACAGGACTCCAACCGGGGTCAGCCCCAGCATTTT
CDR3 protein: CASSLGQDSNRGQPQHF

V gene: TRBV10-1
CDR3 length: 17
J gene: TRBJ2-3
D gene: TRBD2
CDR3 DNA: TGCGCCAGCAACGGGACTAGCGGGGATGAGGGCACAGATACGCAGTATTTT
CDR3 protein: CASNGTSGDEGTDTQYF

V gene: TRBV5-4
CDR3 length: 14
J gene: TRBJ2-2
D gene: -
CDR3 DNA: TGTGCCAGCAGCTCGGGACTGAGCACCGGGGAGCTGTTTTTT
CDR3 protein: CASSSGLSTGELFF

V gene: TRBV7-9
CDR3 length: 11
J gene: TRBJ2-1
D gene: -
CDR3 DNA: TGTGCCAGCAGCTACAACAATGAGCAGTTCTTC
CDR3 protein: CASSYNNEQFF

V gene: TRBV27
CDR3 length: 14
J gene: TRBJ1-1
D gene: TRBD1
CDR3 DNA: TGTGCCAGCAGTGGCCTTCTGACAGGGGAAAGGGCTTTCTTT
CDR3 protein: CASSGLLTGERAFF